This T cell receptor beta chain was recorded in a study of T cell clonality in common variable immunodeficiency. The study, taken as a whole, reports: Compared with healthy controls, CVID subjects showed increased TCRbeta clonality, mostly in about a third.

This clone was counted a few times. Its matching antigen is unknown. Produced via immunoSEQ multiplex PCR; TCRdb's table is partial and in-frame only. The specimen has approximately 45,000 clones, none found just once. This TCR was recovered from a person between 18 and 75 years old in good health. Sample: peripheral blood mononuclear cells.

Partial CDR3 DNA: TGTGCCAGCAGCTTAGCCGGGAGCACAGATACG. It is translated as CASSLAGSTDT. The whole CDR3 sequence reads CASSLAGSTDTQYF. The chain uses TRBV11-1 and TRBJ2-3, with D uncertain. The missing CDR3 end, 3 residues past where the read stops, is filled in from the germline J gene. The CDR3 spans 14 residues. Between the trimmed V and J ends, which lost 0 bases and 0 bases, there was a span of 4 bases. CDR1 SGHAT and CDR2 FQDESV come from the germline V gene (reference sequence).